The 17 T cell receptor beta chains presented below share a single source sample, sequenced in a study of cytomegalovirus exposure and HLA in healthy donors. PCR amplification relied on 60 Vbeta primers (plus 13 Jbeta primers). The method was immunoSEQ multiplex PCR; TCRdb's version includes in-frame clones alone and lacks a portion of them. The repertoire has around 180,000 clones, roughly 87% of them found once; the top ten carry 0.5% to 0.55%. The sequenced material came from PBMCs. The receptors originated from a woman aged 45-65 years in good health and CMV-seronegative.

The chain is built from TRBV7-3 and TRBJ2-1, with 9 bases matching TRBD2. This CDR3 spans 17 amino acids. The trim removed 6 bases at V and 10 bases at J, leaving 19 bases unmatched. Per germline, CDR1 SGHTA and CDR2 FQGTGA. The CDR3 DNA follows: TGTGCCAGCAGGTCACCGTCCAGCCAGCGGGGGGCGGGAGAGCAGTTCTTC. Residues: CASRSPSSQRGAGEQFF.

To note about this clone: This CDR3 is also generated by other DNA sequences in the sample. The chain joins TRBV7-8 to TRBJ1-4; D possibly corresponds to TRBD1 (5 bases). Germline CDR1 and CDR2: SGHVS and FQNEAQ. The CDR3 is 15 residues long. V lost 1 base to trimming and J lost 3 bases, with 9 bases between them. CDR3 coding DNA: TGTGCCAGCAGCTTAGAGGCAGGGCCTAATGAAAAACTGTTTTTT. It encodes CASSLEAGPNEKLFF.

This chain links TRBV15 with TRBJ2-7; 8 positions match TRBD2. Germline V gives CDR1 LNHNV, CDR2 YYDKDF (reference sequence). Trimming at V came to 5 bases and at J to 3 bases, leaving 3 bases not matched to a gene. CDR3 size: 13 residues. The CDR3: CATSPGGIYEQYF. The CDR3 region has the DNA TGTGCCACCAGCCCGGGAGGGATCTACGAGCAGTACTTC.

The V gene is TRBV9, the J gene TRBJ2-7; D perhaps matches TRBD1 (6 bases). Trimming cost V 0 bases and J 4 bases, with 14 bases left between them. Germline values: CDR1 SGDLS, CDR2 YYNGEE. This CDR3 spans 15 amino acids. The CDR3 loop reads CASSVAPGQRYEQYF. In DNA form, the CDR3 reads TGTGCCAGCAGCGTAGCCCCTGGACAGAGATACGAGCAGTACTTC. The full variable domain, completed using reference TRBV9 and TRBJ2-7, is DSGVTQTPKHLITATGQRVTLRCSPRSGDLSVYWYQQSLDQGLQFLIQYYNGEERAKGNILERFSAQQFPDLHSELNLSSLELGDSALYFCASSVAPGQRYEQYFGPGTRLTVT.

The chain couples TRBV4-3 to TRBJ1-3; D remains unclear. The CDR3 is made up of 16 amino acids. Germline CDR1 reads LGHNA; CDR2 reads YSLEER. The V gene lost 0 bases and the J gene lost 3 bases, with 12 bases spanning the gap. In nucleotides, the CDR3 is TGCGCCAGCAGCCAAGAGCGGGGATCGGGTGGAAACACCATATATTTT. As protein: CASSQERGSGGNTIYF.

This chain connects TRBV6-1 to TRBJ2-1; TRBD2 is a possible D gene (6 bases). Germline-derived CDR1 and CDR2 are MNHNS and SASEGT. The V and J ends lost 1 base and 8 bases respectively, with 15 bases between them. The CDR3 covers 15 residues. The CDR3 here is CASSEVGGSGDEQFF. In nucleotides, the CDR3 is TGTGCCAGCAGTGAAGTGGGGGGATCGGGAGATGAGCAGTTCTTC.

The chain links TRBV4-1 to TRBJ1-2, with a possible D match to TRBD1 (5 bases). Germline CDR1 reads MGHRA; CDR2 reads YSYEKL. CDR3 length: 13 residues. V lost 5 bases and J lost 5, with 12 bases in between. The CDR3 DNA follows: TGCGCCAGCAGCTTTCAGGGCTCGTATGGCTACACCTTC. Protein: CASSFQGSYGYTF.

CDR3 in amino acids: CASSSQALDTQYF. The CDR3 bases are TGCGCCAGCAGCTCTCAGGCCCTAGATACGCAGTATTTT. The rearrangement uses TRBV5-1 and TRBJ2-3; D unclear. The CDR3 has 13 residues. Trimming removed 3 bases at V and 5 bases at J, with 10 bases between. The germline V gene encodes CDR1 SGHRS and CDR2 YFSETQ.

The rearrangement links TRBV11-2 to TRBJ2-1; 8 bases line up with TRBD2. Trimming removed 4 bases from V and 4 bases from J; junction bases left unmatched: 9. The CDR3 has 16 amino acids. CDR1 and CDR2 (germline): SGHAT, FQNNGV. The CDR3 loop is CASSSFGAGGYNEQFF. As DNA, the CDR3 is TGTGCCAGCAGCTCCTTCGGGGCGGGAGGATACAATGAGCAGTTCTTC.

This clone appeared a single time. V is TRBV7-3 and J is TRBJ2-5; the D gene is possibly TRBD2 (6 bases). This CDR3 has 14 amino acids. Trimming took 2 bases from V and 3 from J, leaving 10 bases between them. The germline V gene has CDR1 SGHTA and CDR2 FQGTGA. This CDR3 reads CASSLGGSKETQYF. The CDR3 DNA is TGTGCCAGCAGCTTAGGAGGGTCCAAAGAGACCCAGTACTTC.

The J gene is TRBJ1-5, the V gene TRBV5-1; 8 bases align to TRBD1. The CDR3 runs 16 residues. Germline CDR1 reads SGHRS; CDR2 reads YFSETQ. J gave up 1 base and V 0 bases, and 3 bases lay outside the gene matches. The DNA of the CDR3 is TGCGCCAGCAGCTTGGCCGGACAGGGAAGCAATCAGCCCCAGCATTTT. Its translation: CASSLAGQGSNQPQHF.

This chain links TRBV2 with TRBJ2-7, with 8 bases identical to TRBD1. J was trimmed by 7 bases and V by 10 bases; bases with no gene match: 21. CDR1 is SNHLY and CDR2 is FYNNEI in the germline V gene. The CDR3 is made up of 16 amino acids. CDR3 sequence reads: CAKTDRVGDPAGEQYF. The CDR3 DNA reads TGTGCCAAGACGGACAGGGTTGGGGACCCCGCGGGGGAGCAGTACTTC. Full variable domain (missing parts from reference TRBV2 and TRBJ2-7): EPEVTQTPSHQVTQMGQEVILRCVPISNHLYFYWYRQILGQKVEFLVSFYNNEISEKSEIFDDQFSVERPDGSNFTLKIRSTKLEDSAMYFCAKTDRVGDPAGEQYFGPGTRLTVT.

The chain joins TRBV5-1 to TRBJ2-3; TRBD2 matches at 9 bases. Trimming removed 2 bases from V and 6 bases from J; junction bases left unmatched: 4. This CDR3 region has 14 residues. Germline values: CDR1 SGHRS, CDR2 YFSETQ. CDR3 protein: CASSFSGGSDTQYF. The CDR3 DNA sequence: TGCGCCAGCAGCTTTAGCGGGGGATCCGATACGCAGTATTTT.

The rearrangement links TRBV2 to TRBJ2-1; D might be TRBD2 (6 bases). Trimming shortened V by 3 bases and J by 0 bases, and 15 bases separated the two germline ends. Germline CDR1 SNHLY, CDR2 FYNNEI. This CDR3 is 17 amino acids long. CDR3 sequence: CASSDPSSASSYNEQFF. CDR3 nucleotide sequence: TGTGCCAGCAGTGATCCGTCTAGCGCAAGCTCCTACAATGAGCAGTTCTTC.

CDR3 region: CASSFDRLTYEQYF. CDR3 DNA: TGTGCCAGCAGCTTCGACAGGTTAACCTACGAGCAGTACTTC. This sequence joins TRBV11-2 and TRBJ2-5; possible D gene TRBD1, 6 bases. The better agreement between TRBJ2-7 and the DNA end casts doubt on the J call. The CDR3 has 14 amino acids. Germline V lookup: CDR1 SGHAT, CDR2 FQNNGV.

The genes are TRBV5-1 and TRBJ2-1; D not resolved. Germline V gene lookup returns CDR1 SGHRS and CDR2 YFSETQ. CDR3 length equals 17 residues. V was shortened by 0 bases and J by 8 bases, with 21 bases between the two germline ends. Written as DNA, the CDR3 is TGCGCCAGCAGCTTGGCCGAGGCACACCCAATACGGGATGAGCAGTTCTTC. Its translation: CASSLAEAHPIRDEQFF.

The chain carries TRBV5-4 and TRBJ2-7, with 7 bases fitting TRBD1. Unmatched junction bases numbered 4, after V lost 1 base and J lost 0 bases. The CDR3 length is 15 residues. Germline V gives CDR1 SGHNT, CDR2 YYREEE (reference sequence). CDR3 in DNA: TGTGCCAGCAGCTTGCCGGGACAGAGCTCCTACGAGCAGTACTTC. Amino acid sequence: CASSLPGQSSYEQYF.